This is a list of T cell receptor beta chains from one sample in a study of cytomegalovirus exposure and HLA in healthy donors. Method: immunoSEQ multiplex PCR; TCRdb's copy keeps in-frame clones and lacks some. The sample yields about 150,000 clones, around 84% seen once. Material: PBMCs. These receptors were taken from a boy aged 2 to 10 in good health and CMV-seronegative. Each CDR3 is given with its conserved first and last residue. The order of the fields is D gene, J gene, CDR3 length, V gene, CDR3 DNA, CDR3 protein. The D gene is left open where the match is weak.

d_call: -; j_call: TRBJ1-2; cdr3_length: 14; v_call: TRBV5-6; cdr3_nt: TGTGCCAGCAGCCCCGAGACAGAGAACTATGGCTACACCTTC; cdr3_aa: CASSPETENYGYTF
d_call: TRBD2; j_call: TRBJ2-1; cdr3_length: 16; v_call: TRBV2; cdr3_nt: TGTGCCAGCAGTGGACCGACTAGCGGGGGGTACAATGAGCAGTTCTTC; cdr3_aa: CASSGPTSGGYNEQFF
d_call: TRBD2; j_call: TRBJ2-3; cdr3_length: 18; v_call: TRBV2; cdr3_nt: TGTGCCAGCAGTGATCCCAGAGGGCTAGCGGGGCTCACAGATACGCAGTATTTT; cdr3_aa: CASSDPRGLAGLTDTQYF
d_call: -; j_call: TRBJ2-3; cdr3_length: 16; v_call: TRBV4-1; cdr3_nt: TGCGCCAGCAGCCAAGACGCCAGCCGAGGGGGAGATACGCAGTATTTT; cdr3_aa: CASSQDASRGGDTQYF
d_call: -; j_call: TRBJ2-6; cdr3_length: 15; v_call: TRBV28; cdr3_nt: TGTGCCAGCAGTTTTGGATTGCGGGGGGCCAACGTCCTGACTTTC; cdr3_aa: CASSFGLRGANVLTF
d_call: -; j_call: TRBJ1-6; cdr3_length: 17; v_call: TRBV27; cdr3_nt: TGTGCCAGCAGTTTATCGACGGTCAGGGAATATAATTCACCCCTCCACTTT; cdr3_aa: CASSLSTVREYNSPLHF
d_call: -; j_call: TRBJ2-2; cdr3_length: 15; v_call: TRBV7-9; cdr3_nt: TGTGCCAGCAGCTTGCGGCTATCGAACACCGGGGAGCTGTTTTTT; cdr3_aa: CASSLRLSNTGELFF
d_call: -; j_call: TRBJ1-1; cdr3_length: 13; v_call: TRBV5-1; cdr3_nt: TGCGCCAGCAGCTTTCAGGGGCGGACTGAAGCTTTCTTT; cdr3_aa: CASSFQGRTEAFF
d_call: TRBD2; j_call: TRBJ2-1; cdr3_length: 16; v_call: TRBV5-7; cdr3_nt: TGTGCCAGCAGCTTTGCTAGCGGGAAAGCCTACAATGAGCAGTTCTTC; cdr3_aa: CASSFASGKAYNEQFF
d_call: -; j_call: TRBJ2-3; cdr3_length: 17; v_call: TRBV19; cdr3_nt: TGTGCCAGTAGTATAGATCGAGTAGGGGTAGGGGGAGATACGCAGTATTTT; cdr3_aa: CASSIDRVGVGGDTQYF
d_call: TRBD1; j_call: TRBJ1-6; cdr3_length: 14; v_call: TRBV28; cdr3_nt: TGTGCCAGCAGAATCCGGGACAGTGTTTCACCCCTCCACTTT; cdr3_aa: CASRIRDSVSPLHF
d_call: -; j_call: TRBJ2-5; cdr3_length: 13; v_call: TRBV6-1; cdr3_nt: TGTGCCAGCAGTGTGAATCTAAGGGGGACCCAGTACTTC; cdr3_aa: CASSVNLRGTQYF
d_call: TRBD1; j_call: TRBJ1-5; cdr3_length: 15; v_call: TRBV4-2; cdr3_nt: TGTGCCAGCAGCCAAGGGACAGGGAGCAATCAGCCCCAGCATTTT; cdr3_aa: CASSQGTGSNQPQHF
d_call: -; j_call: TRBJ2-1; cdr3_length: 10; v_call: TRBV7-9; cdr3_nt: TGTGCCAGTATTGGAGAGGAGCAGTTCTTC; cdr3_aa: CASIGEEQFF
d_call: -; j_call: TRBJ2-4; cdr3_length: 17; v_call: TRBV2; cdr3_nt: TGTGCCAGCAGTGAAGAATTCGGAGAGGGAACCAAAAACATTCAGTACTTC; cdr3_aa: CASSEEFGEGTKNIQYF